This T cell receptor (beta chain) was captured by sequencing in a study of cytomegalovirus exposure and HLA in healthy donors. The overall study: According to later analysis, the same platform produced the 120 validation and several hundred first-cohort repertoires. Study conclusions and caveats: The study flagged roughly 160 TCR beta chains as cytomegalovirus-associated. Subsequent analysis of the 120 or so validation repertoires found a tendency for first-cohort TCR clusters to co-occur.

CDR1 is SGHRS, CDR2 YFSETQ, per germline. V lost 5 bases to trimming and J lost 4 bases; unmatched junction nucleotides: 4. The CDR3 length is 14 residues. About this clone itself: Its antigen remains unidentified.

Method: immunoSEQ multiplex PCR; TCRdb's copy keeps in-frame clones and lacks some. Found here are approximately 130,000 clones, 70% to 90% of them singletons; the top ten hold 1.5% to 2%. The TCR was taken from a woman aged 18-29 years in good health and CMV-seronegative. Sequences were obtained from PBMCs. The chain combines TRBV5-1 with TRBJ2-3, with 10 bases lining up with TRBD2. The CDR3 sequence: CASRSGGAADTQYF. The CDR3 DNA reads TGCGCCAGCAGGAGCGGGGGGGCCGCAGATACGCAGTATTTT.